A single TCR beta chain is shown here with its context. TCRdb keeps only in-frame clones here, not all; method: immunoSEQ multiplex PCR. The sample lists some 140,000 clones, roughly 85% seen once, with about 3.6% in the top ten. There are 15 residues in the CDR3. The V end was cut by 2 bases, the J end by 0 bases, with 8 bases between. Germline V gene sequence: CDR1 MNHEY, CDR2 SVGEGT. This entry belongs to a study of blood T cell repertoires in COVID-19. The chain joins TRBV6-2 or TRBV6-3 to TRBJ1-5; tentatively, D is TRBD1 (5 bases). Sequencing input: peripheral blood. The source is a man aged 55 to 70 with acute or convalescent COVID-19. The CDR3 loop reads CASSYPGNSNQPQHF. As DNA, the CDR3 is TGTGCCAGCAGTTACCCAGGGAATAGCAATCAGCCCCAGCATTTT.